This T cell receptor (beta chain) emerged from a study of blood T cell repertoires in COVID-19 (dated by TCRdb to the early 2020s). About the investigation overall: Samples from collaborators originated in the United States, Italy and Spain and spanned both the acute and convalescent phases of COVID-19. The material from the prospective study consisted of cDNA or gDNA derived from T cells, B-cell-depleted T cells, or PBMCs. Samples came from the ongoing ImmuneRACE study (first 160 participants) plus 1,254 subjects from 6 global collaborators. The repertoires were released in a freely available public database intended as a resource for research on the immune response to SARS-CoV-2. The sample metadata nearly always contained a de-identified subject ID, COVID-19 status, age in years and sex. The dataset comprised deeply sampled blood TCRbeta repertoires from subjects exposed to, actively infected with, or recovered from COVID-19. Where HLA class I and class II types were available, the types were taken from metadata supplied by the sample provider, not from assay-based typing.

Whole blood was collected in K2EDTA tubes by collaborating institutions according to the institutions' own protocols. Collaborator samples were shipped for TCRbeta analysis as frozen whole blood, isolated PBMCs, or DNA extracted from either sample type. Study-wide conclusions, independent of this receptor: The quantity of clinical and demographic metadata differed by source and by participant and was supplied without curation.

This clone was detected only a few times. Its cognate antigen has yet to be identified. There are no base qualities to consult, and no much larger clone falls within one base. The CDR3 sequence holds 14 residues, the cysteine and phenylalanine included. Here the CDR3 DNA is all that survives: 42 bases in frame from base 1. The V end gives up 2 bases and the J end 4 bases, leaving 4 bases in the junction not matched to a gene. The germline V gene (reference sequence) yields SGHNT for CDR1 and YYREEE for CDR2. TCRbeta CDR3 regions were amplified from genomic DNA using the immunoSEQ Assay, a bias-controlled multiplex PCR. On the authors' methods: The number of nucleated cells in each sample was estimated from the amplification of reference gene primers within the assay. To quantify the absolute abundance of each unique TCRbeta CDR3 rearrangement, sequence reads were collapsed and filtered. For each sample, productive Simpson clonality was calculated as the square root of Simpson's diversity index over productive rearrangements. What TCRdb holds here is the immuneACCESS table cut down to in-frame rearrangements. Part of the clones is not present; checked against another copy, under half of the missing clones reflect an unresolved V gene, and the others are unexplained. V, J and clone size are taken as reported in that table, and D and trimming were inferred from the DNA itself. This sample holds about 50,000 clones; over 75% were observed only once. The top ten constitute approximately 5.6% of the sample.

This chain joins TRBV5-4 to TRBJ1-1, with TRBD1 matching 8 junction bases. Input material: peripheral blood. The receptor was isolated from a woman aged 60-70 years with acute or convalescent COVID-19. Here the CDR3 is given as CASSFDRGGTEAFF. The nucleotide sequence is TGTGCCAGCAGCTTCGACAGGGGTGGCACTGAAGCTTTCTTT.